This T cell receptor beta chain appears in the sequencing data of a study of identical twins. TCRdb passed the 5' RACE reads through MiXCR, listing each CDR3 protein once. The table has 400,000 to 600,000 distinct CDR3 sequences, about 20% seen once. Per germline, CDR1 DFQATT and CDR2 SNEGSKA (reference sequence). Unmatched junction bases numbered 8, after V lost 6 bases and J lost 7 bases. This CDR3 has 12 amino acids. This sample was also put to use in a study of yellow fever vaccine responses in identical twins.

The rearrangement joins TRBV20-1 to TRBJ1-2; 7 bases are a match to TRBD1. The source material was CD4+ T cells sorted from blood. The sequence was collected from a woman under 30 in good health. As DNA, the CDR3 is TGCAGTGCGACACAGGGGAGTGGTGGCTACACCTTC. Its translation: CSATQGSGGYTF.